Sequencing of this T cell receptor (beta chain) was carried out in a study of STAT5B mutations in CD4+ large granular lymphocyte leukemia. Study-level points and caveats: Approximately 25% of private leukemic clonotypes occurred rarely in other patients' non-leukemic repertoires.

This clone was observed a single time. Its antigen remains unknown. This CDR3 contains 14 residues. Germline values: CDR1 MNHEY, CDR2 SVGAGI. Trimming shortened V by 0 bases and J by 0 bases, and 5 bases separated the two germline ends. Controls came from buffy coats of healthy blood donors. This table comes from immunoSEQ multiplex PCR, and its TCRdb copy is limited to in-frame clones, with some not included. The sample yields 15,000 to 20,000 clones, about 88% seen once. The chain recombines TRBV6-5 with TRBJ2-5; D is uncertain. The sample comprised CD4+ T cells from blood buffy coats. This receptor was obtained from a human donor in good health. The CDR3 nucleotides read TGTGCCAGCAGTTACTCGAAGAACCAAGAGACCCAGTACTTC. It translates to CASSYSKNQETQYF.